What follows describes a single TCR beta chain. It lacks a known antigen. Base qualities were left out, and no much larger clone turns up one base away. Receptors were amplified or captured by the immunoSEQ multiplex PCR assay. Genomic DNA was pulled from the sorted cells, and the automated high-throughput method of Adaptive Biotechnologies was used to sequence the TCR beta V, D and J regions. A two-step, bias-controlled multiplex PCR was used to amplify CDR3 regions. An Illumina instrument was used to sequence the amplified TCR beta libraries. The published analysis was carried out like this. Demultiplexed reads were processed to reduce amplification and sequencing bias, and the IMGT database was used to assign CDR3 sequences to gene families. ImmunoSEQ software version 2.0 was used to analyze repertoire data. Out-of-frame sequences and sequences containing stop codons in the CDR3 were removed from the clonotype lists. Clonotypes with a frequency below 0.01% were excluded because such clonotypes corresponded to less than one cell. To get richness, observed richness was divided by input cell number, while evenness came from dividing Shannon entropy by log observed richness. Simpson diversity and Morisita-Horn overlap indices were used to quantify repertoire diversity and similarity between time points. Clonotypes were sorted into dominant (>1%), sub-dominant (0.5-0.99%), low abundance (0.1-0.49%) or lowest abundance (<0.1%) groups. The germline index was obtained by subtracting total nucleotide additions from total CDR3 length and then dividing the result by total CDR3 length. TCRdb provides this immuneACCESS table in a form limited to in-frame rearrangements. Some clones are lacking; in checked studies, under half of them reflect an unresolved V gene, and why the rest are absent is not known. The DNA gave D and trimming, while V, J and clone size come from that table. The table for this sample lists 45,000 to 65,000 clones; roughly 86% of them were counted only once. The top ten clones comprise 1% of the sample.

The CDR3 sequence holds 13 residues, the cysteine and phenylalanine included. Only the CDR3 part of the read is kept: 39 bases, read in frame from the first base. CDR1 and CDR2, per the germline V gene, are MDHEN and SYDVKM. The sample belongs to a study of memory CD8 T cells in hepatitis C reinfection (dated 2017 in TCRdb). Context from the whole study: Of the five donors, three spontaneously resolved two consecutive HCV infections, and two cleared a primary infection but developed chronic infection after reinfection. A case counted as HCV reinfection when an HCV RNA test came back positive after two negative tests taken at least 60 days apart. Samples from before reinfection were taken anywhere from 55 to 20 weeks prior to reinfection being detected. The TCR beta repertoire of virus-specific CD8 T cells was tracked longitudinally in a few donors across an HCV reinfection episode. Five reinfection cases with stored pre-reinfection samples were identified between the late 2000s and the early 2010s. Participants who had resolved a prior HCV infection were followed every 3 months in the reinfection study.

The paper's findings and limits, for the study overall: Because only 4 to 6 donors were included, definitive conclusions about public clonotypes linked to secondary clearance could not be reached by the study.

This sample's time point label indicates: pre-reinfection, 55 to 20 weeks before reinfection detection. Sorted cells were sequenced directly ex vivo, without in vitro expansion prior to TCR sequencing. Donors were people who inject drugs enrolled in the Montreal Acute Hepatitis C Cohort Study (HEPCO) in Canada. Total naive CD8 T cells, sorted as viable CD3+ CD8+ CD45RO-, came from two donors at all three reinfection time points as controls. Before sorting, cryopreserved peripheral blood mononuclear cells were thawed and CD8 T cells were purified from those thawed cells. The MACS CD8+ T cell Isolation Kit was used to enrich CD8 T cells by negative selection. Cells were sorted on a BD FACSAria II sorter running FACSDiva software, and FlowJo was used to analyze the data.

The receptor was isolated from a man between 18 and 35 years old with hepatitis C virus infection. The specimen was naive CD8+ T cells sorted from blood. This specimen's cell subset or site label, per the study, means: total naive CD8+CD45RO- T cells. This sequence uses TRBV28 and TRBJ1-6, with 12 junctional bases fitting TRBD1. At the DNA level, the sequence is TGTGCGGTCCGGGACAGGGGGCTTTCACCCCTCCACTTT. Its protein is CAVRDRGLSPLHF.